The rows below give T cell receptor beta chains drawn from one sample of a study of molecular identifiers for immune sequencing clone quantification. Using its own MiXCR run on the PCR reads, TCRdb lists one record per CDR3 protein. This sample carries about 630,000 distinct CDR3 sequences, around 25% of them seen once, and the ten largest clones take 0.78%. Sequences were obtained from naive CD8+ T cells from blood, with Jurkat cell RNA spiked in. These receptors were taken from a human donor in good health. Some libraries in this study had Jurkat cell RNA spiked in. The CDR3 runs from the conserved cysteine through the conserved F or W. D genes are given only for firm matches. Rows give clone size only sometimes, using once, few, many, or a class for an expanded clone.

j_gene	d_gene	abundance	v_gene	CDR3aa	CDR3nt
TRBJ1-6	-	-	TRBV7-9	CASSLANDLTLHF	TGCGCCAGCAGCCTCGCGAACGACCTCACCCTCCACTTT
TRBJ2-3	-	-	TRBV20-1	CSAPFWAGSTDTQYF	TGCAGTGCTCCGTTTTGGGCGGGAAGCACAGATACGCAGTATTTT
TRBJ1-5	-	few	TRBV19	CASSTGVYGYSNQPQHF	TGTGCCAGTAGTACCGGGGTGTACGGGTATAGCAATCAGCCCCAGCATTTT
TRBJ1-1	-	few	TRBV6-1	CASRSGQQARYTEAFF	TGTGCCAGCAGATCAGGACAGCAAGCCAGATACACTGAAGCTTTCTTT
TRBJ2-7	-	-	TRBV6-2/TRBV6-3	CASSYSGTAAYEQYF	TGTGCCAGCAGTTACTCAGGGACGGCAGCCTACGAGCAGTACTTC
TRBJ1-1	TRBD1	-	TRBV20-1	CSAPGTGYEAFF	TGCAGTGCACCAGGGACAGGGTACGAAGCTTTCTTT
TRBJ2-3	-	-	TRBV5-5	CASGLEGTDTQYF	TGTGCCAGCGGCTTAGAAGGCACAGATACGCAGTATTTT
TRBJ2-5	-	few	TRBV6-6	CAINDGGTQYF	TGTGCCATCAACGATGGTGGGACCCAGTACTTC
TRBJ2-5	-	-	TRBV7-6	CASSSTDQETQYF	TGTGCCAGCAGCTCAACGGACCAAGAGACCCAGTACTTC
TRBJ2-5	TRBD2	-	TRBV13	CASSQRGGPAETQYF	TGTGCCAGCAGTCAACGGGGGGGGCCAGCAGAGACCCAGTACTTC
TRBJ1-1	-	-	TRBV29-1	CSVSSGLNTEAFF	TGCAGCGTCTCATCCGGGTTGAACACTGAAGCTTTCTTT
TRBJ2-5	-	once	TRBV7-2	CASRDGNQEPQYF	TGTGCCAGCAGAGATGGGAATCAAGAGCCCCAGTACTTC
TRBJ1-4	TRBD1	-	TRBV5-1	CASSPQGASEKLFF	TGCGCCAGCAGCCCACAGGGGGCGAGTGAAAAACTGTTTTTT
TRBJ1-2	TRBD1	few	TRBV6-2/TRBV6-3	CASLIPGQPYGYTF	TGTGCCAGCCTTATACCGGGACAGCCCTATGGCTACACCTTC
TRBJ1-5	-	many	TRBV29-1	CSVGGYGNQPQHF	TGCAGCGTTGGGGGGTATGGCAATCAGCCCCAGCATTTT
TRBJ2-2	-	many	TRBV7-6	CASRGPAGELFF	TGTGCCAGCCGCGGGCCGGCCGGGGAGCTGTTTTTT
TRBJ2-6	-	many	TRBV27	CASSLMGAGANVLTF	TGTGCCAGCAGTTTAATGGGTGCTGGGGCCAACGTCCTGACTTTC
TRBJ2-5	-	-	TRBV4-1	CASSHGRGVAPQYF	TGCGCCAGCAGCCATGGCAGGGGAGTCGCCCCCCAGTACTTC
TRBJ2-3	-	-	TRBV30	CAWRSADTQYF	TGTGCCTGGCGTTCGGCAGATACGCAGTATTTT
TRBJ2-1	TRBD2	few	TRBV11-2	CASSFGASGESSYNEQFF	TGTGCCAGCAGCTTCGGGGCTAGCGGGGAGAGCTCCTACAATGAGCAGTTCTTC
TRBJ1-1	-	-	TRBV25-1	CAGSEYGSEAFF	TGTGCCGGCAGTGAATACGGCTCTGAAGCTTTCTTT
TRBJ2-5	-	-	TRBV7-2	CASSDIDRYQETQYF	TGTGCCAGCAGCGACATAGACAGGTACCAAGAGACCCAGTACTTC
TRBJ1-2	-	few	TRBV4-3	CASSQDLGTGSYGYTF	TGCGCCAGCAGCCAAGATTTAGGGACGGGGAGCTATGGCTACACCTTC
TRBJ1-2	-	-	TRBV13	CASSLLRDENLAGGYTF	TGTGCCAGCAGCCTCCTCCGGGACGAAAACTTAGCAGGCGGCTACACCTTC
TRBJ2-2	-	-	TRBV5-4	CASSLEWGGAGELFF	TGTGCCAGCAGCTTGGAGTGGGGTGGAGCCGGGGAGCTGTTTTTT
TRBJ2-3	-	few	TRBV7-6	CASSLGTITDTQYF	TGTGCCAGCAGCTTAGGGACTATCACAGATACGCAGTATTTT
TRBJ2-7	-	few	TRBV5-6	CASSSEGLGSYEQYF	TGTGCCAGCAGTAGCGAAGGGTTGGGCTCCTACGAGCAGTACTTC
TRBJ1-3	-	few	TRBV19	CASSIGRRSGNTIYF	TGTGCCAGTAGTATCGGACGCCGCTCTGGAAACACCATATATTTT
TRBJ2-2	TRBD2	-	TRBV6-4	CASSDSGTSGRDRELFF	TGTGCCAGCAGTGACTCCGGGACTAGCGGGAGGGACCGGGAGCTGTTTTTT
TRBJ1-1	-	few	TRBV11-2	CASSPSRGGGWTEAFF	TGTGCCAGCAGCCCCTCTAGAGGAGGGGGGTGGACTGAAGCTTTCTTT
TRBJ2-7	TRBD2	few	TRBV5-6	CASSPRGGQTYEQYF	TGTGCCAGCAGCCCCCGGGGAGGGCAGACCTACGAGCAGTACTTC
TRBJ2-2	-	-	TRBV19	CASSIAYPGELFF	TGTGCCAGTAGTATAGCCTATCCGGGGGAGCTGTTTTTT
TRBJ1-1	-	-	TRBV9	CASSGTGWYDTEAFF	TGTGCCAGCAGCGGAACAGGTTGGTACGACACTGAAGCTTTCTTT
TRBJ1-1	-	-	TRBV18	CASSPTPPEAFF	TGTGCCAGCTCACCCACCCCTCCTGAAGCTTTCTTT
TRBJ1-1	-	-	TRBV19	CASTFGVRGTEAFF	TGTGCCAGTACCTTTGGGGTAAGGGGCACTGAAGCTTTCTTT
TRBJ2-2	-	many	TRBV6-2/TRBV6-3	CASSPTPDANTGELFF	TGTGCCAGCAGTCCAACACCAGACGCGAACACCGGGGAGCTGTTTTTT
TRBJ2-7	TRBD1	many	TRBV5-1	CASSVRQGANYEQYF	TGCGCCAGCAGCGTTAGACAGGGGGCGAACTACGAGCAGTACTTC
TRBJ1-1	-	many	TRBV7-9	CASSDENTEAFF	TGTGCCAGCAGTGATGAGAACACTGAAGCTTTCTTT
TRBJ2-3	TRBD2	few	TRBV19	CASKLAGVVADTQYF	TGTGCCAGTAAACTAGCGGGAGTCGTTGCAGATACGCAGTATTTT
TRBJ2-3	TRBD2	-	TRBV4-3	CASSQGASGAYTDTQYF	TGCGCCAGCAGCCAAGGTGCGAGCGGGGCGTACACAGATACGCAGTATTTT
TRBJ2-1	-	-	TRBV5-6	CASSLSASVLRANEQFF	TGTGCCAGCAGCTTGTCGGCTAGCGTCCTCAGGGCCAATGAGCAGTTCTTC
TRBJ2-7	-	many	TRBV28	CASSQTGTHEQYF	TGTGCCAGCAGCCAAACCGGGACACACGAGCAGTACTTC
TRBJ1-5	-	many	TRBV14	CASSHPIRNQPQHF	TGTGCCAGCAGCCATCCTATACGTAATCAGCCCCAGCATTTT
TRBJ2-1	-	few	TRBV19	CASSRGGVFGEQFF	TGTGCCAGTAGTAGAGGTGGTGTGTTTGGTGAGCAGTTCTTC
TRBJ1-2	TRBD1	once	TRBV11-2	CAGSFTGAGYTF	TGTGCCGGCAGCTTCACAGGGGCTGGCTACACCTTC
TRBJ1-2	-	few	TRBV7-9	CASSSTRENYGYTF	TGTGCCAGCAGCTCCACCAGGGAAAACTATGGCTACACCTTC
TRBJ1-5	-	many	TRBV5-6	CASSLGQANQPQHF	TGTGCCAGCAGCTTGGGGCAGGCCAATCAGCCCCAGCATTTT
TRBJ2-1	TRBD2	many	TRBV28	CASQFRGLAKDEQFF	TGTGCCAGCCAGTTTCGAGGACTAGCGAAGGATGAGCAGTTCTTC
TRBJ2-7	TRBD2	many	TRBV6-2/TRBV6-3	CASWATSHEQYF	TGTGCCAGCTGGGCGACTAGCCACGAGCAGTACTTC
TRBJ1-1	-	many	TRBV6-5	CASSYDQGGTEAFF	TGTGCCAGCAGTTACGATCAGGGAGGGACTGAAGCTTTCTTT
TRBJ2-5	-	many	TRBV4-1	CASSQDHQQETQYF	TGCGCCAGCAGCCAAGATCACCAACAAGAGACCCAGTACTTC
TRBJ1-5	-	many	TRBV28	CASSFHQPQHF	TGTGCCAGCAGTTTTCATCAGCCCCAGCATTTT
TRBJ1-2	TRBD1	many	TRBV2	CASRYRGNGYTF	TGTGCCAGCAGGTACAGGGGAAATGGCTACACCTTC